One and the same sample provided the 29 T cell receptor beta chains below, sequenced in a study of PD-L1 blockade in urothelial cancer. Libraries were prepared by immunoSEQ multiplex PCR; TCRdb keeps only in-frame clonotypes and omits some of them. The sample consists of around 63,000 clones, about 81% of them appearing once. This sample's time point: pretreatment peripheral blood. The specimen comprised PBMCs, sampled around atezolizumab (anti-PD-L1) treatment. The receptors derive from a man between 65 and 79 years old with urothelial cancer.

The chain employs TRBV7-3 and TRBJ2-2; unclear D gene. V dropped 5 bases and J dropped 3 bases, with 7 bases sitting between them. The CDR3 is made up of 13 amino acids. Germline CDR1 and CDR2: SGHTA and FQGTGA. The CDR3 DNA reads TGTGCCAGCAGCCCCTCTTACACCGGGGAGCTGTTTTTT. As protein: CASSPSYTGELFF.

J is TRBJ2-1 and V is TRBV5-1, with a weak D call TRBD2 (6 bases). The germline CDR1 and CDR2 sequences are SGHRS and YFSETQ. The length of the CDR3 is 12 residues. V dropped 4 bases and J dropped 15 bases, with 17 bases sitting between them. The CDR3 DNA sequence: TGCGCCAGCAGCCAAGGAGGGCCCCCAACGTTCTTC. The encoded protein is CASSQGGPPTFF.

In DNA, the CDR3 is TGTGCCAGCAGTGTTTTCCACCGGCGGGACAGCCAAAACCCAGGAGAGACCCAGTACTTC. Translating gives CASSVFHRRDSQNPGETQYF. V and J are TRBV2 and TRBJ2-5, with a weak D call TRBD1 (7 bases). CDR1 SNHLY and CDR2 FYNNEI come from the germline V gene. This CDR3 has 20 residues. The V and J ends lost 4 bases and 4 bases respectively, with 31 bases between them.

The chain employs TRBV19 and TRBJ2-1; 8 bases map to TRBD1. The length of the CDR3 is 15 residues. Trimming removed 5 bases from V and 5 bases from J; junction bases left unmatched: 8. The germline V gene encodes CDR1 LNHDA and CDR2 SQIVND (reference sequence). The CDR3 is CASSSSDRADNEQFF. The CDR3 DNA reads as TGTGCCAGTAGTTCCTCGGACAGGGCCGACAATGAGCAGTTCTTC.

The chain couples TRBV4-3 to TRBJ2-7; TRBD2 matches at 11 bases. This CDR3 region has 15 residues. V lost 1 base, J lost 2 bases, and 1 base stayed unmatched. Germline CDR1 and CDR2: LGHNA and YSLEER. CDR3 loop: CASSQGLAGPYEQYF. In DNA form, the CDR3 reads TGCGCCAGCAGCCAAGGACTAGCGGGACCCTACGAGCAGTACTTC.

The chain uses TRBV9 and TRBJ2-5, with TRBD2 identical over 8 bases. This CDR3 is 15 amino acids long. Germline V gene lookup returns CDR1 SGDLS and CDR2 YYNGEE. The junction had 8 bases not matched to a gene; V was cut back by 2 bases and J by 5 bases. DNA for the CDR3: TGTGCCAGCAGCGTCAATAGCGGGACCGTGGAGACCCAGTACTTC. Translation gives CASSVNSGTVETQYF.

V usage is TRBV29-1 and J usage is TRBJ2-1, with a tentative D call TRBD2 (6 bases). This CDR3 is 15 amino acids long. V lost 5 bases and J 5 bases, leaving 19 bases between the germline ends. The germline CDR1 and CDR2 sequences are SQVTM and ANQGSEA. This CDR3 reads CSVLDRGGVDNEQFF. The CDR3 bases are TGCAGCGTTTTAGACCGAGGAGGGGTTGACAATGAGCAGTTCTTC.

V usage is TRBV7-9 and J usage is TRBJ2-5; D is perhaps TRBD2 (5 bases). Germline lookup yields CDR1 SEHNR and CDR2 FQNEAQ (reference sequence). V lost 2 bases to trimming and J lost 4 bases, with 8 bases between them. The CDR3 is 13 residues long. The CDR3 nucleotides read TGTGCCAGCAGCTTATCGGGGATAGAGACCCAGTACTTC. Amino acid sequence: CASSLSGIETQYF.

The rearrangement joins TRBV2 to TRBJ1-2, with TRBD1 matching 7 bases. The CDR3 consists of 13 residues. Germline values: CDR1 SNHLY, CDR2 FYNNEI. V was clipped by 5 bases and J by 14 bases; unmatched bases: 14. The CDR3 nucleotides are TGTGCCAGCAGTTCCCACCCTGGAGGGGGCGGTACCTTC. Amino acid sequence: CASSSHPGGGGTF.

CDR3 coding DNA: TGTGCCAGCAGTCAGACTAGCGGGAGTTCGAATGAGCAGTACTTC. The encoded protein is CASSQTSGSSNEQYF. The chain is built from TRBV6-1 and TRBJ2-7; 12 nucleotides line up with TRBD2. Germline loops: CDR1 MNHNS, CDR2 SASEGT. J lost 7 bases, V lost 5 bases, and 9 bases had no gene match. The CDR3 spans 15 residues.

This clone appeared a few times. The chain couples TRBV7-8 to TRBJ2-7, with TRBD2 as a possible D gene (5 bases). The CDR3 extends over 15 amino acids. The V gene lost 2 bases and the J gene lost 0 bases, with 11 bases spanning the gap. Germline CDR1 is SGHVS and CDR2 is FQNEAQ. The CDR3 DNA sequence: TGTGCCAGCAGCTTAAGGTGGGAGAGCTCCTACGAGCAGTACTTC. Protein product: CASSLRWESSYEQYF.

The table lists this clone with a count of one. The J gene is TRBJ1-5, the V gene TRBV28; possibly TRBD1 for D (5 bases). This CDR3 comprises 13 residues. CDR1 is MDHEN, CDR2 SYDVKM, per germline. Trimming pared 2 bases from V and 6 bases from J, leaving 8 bases between. Here the CDR3 DNA reads TGTGCCAGCAGTTTACTCAGGGCTCAGCCCCAGCATTTT. Amino acids: CASSLLRAQPQHF.

V and J are TRBV7-2 and TRBJ2-7; no definite D call. The CDR3 is made up of 12 amino acids. CDR1 SGHTA and CDR2 FQGNSA come from the germline V gene. The V and J ends lost 2 bases and 4 bases respectively, with 6 bases between them. CDR3 sequence (DNA): TGTGCCAGCAGCTTACAGTCGTACGAGCAGTACTTC. Translation: CASSLQSYEQYF.

The chain couples TRBV5-1 to TRBJ2-3; tentative D call: TRBD1 (6 bases). The V and J ends lost 0 bases and 4 bases respectively, with 18 bases between them. The CDR3 is 17 residues long. Germline loops: CDR1 SGHRS, CDR2 YFSETQ. The CDR3 is CASSLAGTINPADTQYF. The DNA for the CDR3 is TGCGCCAGCAGCTTGGCCGGGACAATCAATCCGGCAGATACGCAGTATTTT.

This chain connects TRBV30 to TRBJ2-7; a weak D match, TRBD2 (5 bases). The germline V gene encodes CDR1 GTSNPN and CDR2 SVGIG (reference sequence). The V and J ends lost 0 bases and 1 base respectively, with 10 bases between them. The CDR3 is made up of 14 amino acids. Here the CDR3 DNA reads TGTGCCTGGAGTGTCTCTAGCCGATCCTACGAGCAGTACTTC. Translating gives CAWSVSSRSYEQYF.

The V and J genes are TRBV9 and TRBJ2-7; TRBD1 aligns across 11 bases. With 2 bases clipped from V and 2 bases from J, the junction kept 6 bases outside the gene matches. CDR3 length: 16 residues. CDR1 and CDR2 (germline): SGDLS, YYNGEE. The CDR3 nucleotides are TGTGCCAGCAGCGTCACCCCGGGACAGGGGGCCTACGAGCAGTACTTC. This sequence encodes CASSVTPGQGAYEQYF. The variable domain in full, completed from reference TRBV9 and TRBJ2-7, reads DSGVTQTPKHLITATGQRVTLRCSPRSGDLSVYWYQQSLDQGLQFLIQYYNGEERAKGNILERFSAQQFPDLHSELNLSSLELGDSALYFCASSVTPGQGAYEQYFGPGTRLTVT.

This sequence joins TRBV6-5 and TRBJ2-7, with 9 bases that match TRBD2. V was pared by 4 bases and J by 6 bases, with 4 bases of the junction left unmatched. The CDR3 is made up of 13 amino acids. The germline V gene encodes CDR1 MNHEY and CDR2 SVGAGI. CDR3 loop: CASSFSGSAEQYF. CDR3 nucleotides: TGTGCCAGCAGTTTTAGCGGGAGTGCCGAGCAGTACTTC.

The rearrangement joins TRBV4-2 to TRBJ1-2; 7 positions agree with TRBD1. After removal of 2 bases from V and 3 bases from J, the junction contained 6 bases not matched to a gene. The germline V gene encodes CDR1 LGHNA and CDR2 YNFKEQ. This CDR3 has 15 amino acids. CDR3 DNA: TGTGCCAGCAGCCAAAAAGGAGGGGGCGACTATGGCTACACCTTC. This gives the protein CASSQKGGGDYGYTF.

CDR3: CATKMGPIQGETQYF. CDR3 in DNA: TGTGCCACAAAAATGGGGCCTATCCAGGGGGAGACCCAGTACTTC. The chain carries TRBV5-8 and TRBJ2-5; a weak D match, TRBD1 (6 bases). The CDR3 is made up of 15 amino acids. The V and J ends lost 9 bases and 5 bases respectively, with 23 bases between them. CDR1 is SGHTS and CDR2 is YDEGEE in the germline V gene.

The chain recombines TRBV11-2 with TRBJ2-7, with TRBD2 matching 8 bases. Unmatched junction bases numbered 8, after V lost 5 bases and J lost 2 bases. The CDR3 is made up of 15 amino acids. The V gene's germline CDR1 is SGHAT and CDR2 FQNNGV. CDR3 in amino acids: CASSITSGQTYEQYF. The CDR3 nucleotides read TGTGCCAGCAGCATTACTAGCGGTCAGACCTACGAGCAGTACTTC.

This chain joins TRBV25-1 and TRBJ2-5; 11 positions agree with TRBD2. The CDR3 sequence is 16 residues long. With 5 bases clipped from V and 4 bases from J, the junction kept 9 bases outside the gene matches. Germline V gene lookup returns CDR1 MGHDK and CDR2 SYGVNS. DNA for the CDR3: TGTGCCAGCAGTACGGGGATAGCGGGAGGGAGAGAGACCCAGTACTTC. Amino acid sequence: CASSTGIAGGRETQYF.

The chain is built from TRBV27 and TRBJ2-2, with TRBD2 matching 14 bases. The length of the CDR3 is 16 residues. Germline lookup yields CDR1 MNHEY and CDR2 SMNVEV (reference sequence). V lost 5 bases, J lost 7 bases, and 6 bases stayed unmatched. CDR3 coding DNA: TGTGCCAGCAGTGCGACTAGCGGGAGGGTGGGCGGGGAGCTGTTTTTT. Translation gives CASSATSGRVGGELFF.

In its sample, this clone was seen a few times. The genes are TRBV13 and TRBJ1-2; 11 nucleotides agree with TRBD1. This CDR3 spans 16 amino acids. After removal of 5 bases from V and 8 bases from J, the junction contained 13 bases not matched to a gene. Germline V gene data show CDR1 as PRHDT and CDR2 as FYEKMQ (reference sequence). The CDR3 reads CASSPPPGTGGLGYTF. Here the CDR3 DNA reads TGTGCCAGCAGCCCGCCCCCCGGGACAGGGGGTCTGGGCTACACCTTC.

The chain is built from TRBV18 and TRBJ2-7; D possibly corresponds to TRBD1 (6 bases). CDR3 length equals 17 residues. Trimming took off 4 bases at V and 2 bases at J, with 21 bases between the two ends. CDR1 and CDR2 (germline): KGHSH, LQKENI. The CDR3 is CASSHLDSPVVTYEQYF. The DNA for the CDR3 is TGTGCCAGCTCACATCTGGACAGCCCCGTCGTAACCTACGAGCAGTACTTC.

The rearrangement uses TRBV5-5 and TRBJ2-1; D gene uncertain. CDR1 SGHKS and CDR2 YYEKEE come from the germline V gene (reference sequence). The germline V and J ends were trimmed by 0 bases and 0 bases, with 4 bases remaining between them. CDR3 size: 14 residues. The CDR3 DNA is TGTGCCAGCAGCTTGGGCAGCTCCTACAATGAGCAGTTCTTC. It yields the protein CASSLGSSYNEQFF.

The rearrangement links TRBV7-2 to TRBJ2-7; perhaps TRBD2 as D (5 bases). The CDR3 length is 15 residues. The V gene lost 1 base and the J gene lost 7 bases, with 17 bases spanning the gap. The V gene's germline CDR1 is SGHTA and CDR2 FQGNSA. The CDR3 loop is CASSLGGSPGREQYF. CDR3 nucleotides: TGTGCCAGCAGCTTAGGAGGGTCCCCCGGCCGGGAGCAGTACTTC.

This chain uses TRBV5-1 with TRBJ1-1; the D is unclear. Germline CDR1 SGHRS, CDR2 YFSETQ. Trimming left V 0 bases short and J 0 bases short, with 9 bases between. This CDR3 region has 15 residues. The CDR3 reads CASSLETNMNTEAFF. CDR3 nucleotides: TGCGCCAGCAGCTTGGAGACAAACATGAACACTGAAGCTTTCTTT.

This chain uses TRBV4-3 with TRBJ1-2; 12 bases are a match to TRBD1. Germline values: CDR1 LGHNA, CDR2 YSLEER. V lost 1 base, J lost 3 bases, and 12 bases stayed unmatched. The CDR3 runs 19 residues. CDR3 amino acids: CASSQVFRDRGRRDYGYTF. The CDR3 DNA sequence: TGCGCCAGCAGCCAAGTTTTCCGGGACAGGGGGCGAAGAGACTATGGCTACACCTTC.

The rearrangement uses TRBV2 and TRBJ2-1, with 15 bases lining up with TRBD2. The junction had 11 bases not matched to a gene; V was cut back by 7 bases and J by 7 bases. The CDR3 covers 17 residues. Germline CDR1 reads SNHLY; CDR2 reads FYNNEI. For the CDR3, the DNA is TGTGCCAGCACAGGATGGACTAGCGGGAGGGTTGGGAATGAGCAGTTCTTC. Its protein is CASTGWTSGRVGNEQFF. The full variable domain, its missing parts supplied by reference TRBV2 and TRBJ2-1, is EPEVTQTPSHQVTQMGQEVILRCVPISNHLYFYWYRQILGQKVEFLVSFYNNEISEKSEIFDDQFSVERPDGSNFTLKIRSTKLEDSAMYFCASTGWTSGRVGNEQFFGPGTRLTVL.